The 24 T cell receptor beta chains listed next were all sequenced from one sample in a study of post-analysis software for immune sequencing data (dated by TCRdb to 2013 to 2016). Study-wide conclusions, independent of this receptor: Significantly higher frequencies in patients than in controls were found for about five TRBV segments, including TRBV5-6, TRBV5-1 and TRBV20-1.

The library was produced with PCR. Sequencing was carried out with an Illumina HiSeq 2500. Unique molecular identifiers were incorporated into TCR beta cDNA libraries to reduce PCR and sequencing biases. TCRdb handled the public reads itself, with Q25 trimming in fastp and clone calling in MiXCR, and kept productive beta chains. Rows with one shared CDR3 protein collapse into an entry with the most common genes and DNA. The sample table records roughly 400,000 distinct CDR3 sequences; approximately 38% of these occur just once. The top ten hold 6% to 9% of the sample. No antigen has been assigned to these receptors. Sequencing was performed on blood. Receptors were obtained from a girl aged 2-10 years with multiple sclerosis.

This clonotype was observed a single time. The rearrangement joins TRBV5-6 to TRBJ2-3; D is ambiguous. Germline V gives CDR1 SGHDT, CDR2 YYEEEE. The length of the CDR3 is 15 residues. The ends were cut back, 0 bases at V and 7 bases at J, with 15 bases in the middle. The CDR3 DNA is TGTGCCAGCAGCTTGGATAGGGTATCCGCTTATACGCAGTATTTT. This translates into CASSLDRVSAYTQYF.

The chain is built from TRBV20-1 and TRBJ2-1; 7 positions match TRBD2. V was clipped by 3 bases and J by 4 bases; unmatched bases: 3. This CDR3 spans 13 amino acids. Germline V gives CDR1 DFQATT, CDR2 SNEGSKA (reference sequence). CDR3 nucleotides: TGCAGTGCTAGGGGCGGGGGTTACAATGAGCAGTTCTTC. This translates into CSARGGGYNEQFF.

The chain recombines TRBV7-9 with TRBJ2-1; D unclear. Deletions cut 3 bases from V and 4 bases from J, with 16 bases between. Germline V gene data show CDR1 as SEHNR and CDR2 as FQNEAQ (reference sequence). The CDR3 totals 16 residues. The CDR3 spells CASSFGRHLRYNEQFF. In DNA, the CDR3 is TGTGCCAGCAGCTTCGGACGACACTTGCGGTACAATGAGCAGTTCTTC.

The chain carries TRBV7-2 and TRBJ1-5; 7 positions agree with TRBD1. Germline values: CDR1 SGHTA, CDR2 FQGNSA. The CDR3 is made up of 13 amino acids. The V segment lost 3 bases and the J segment 9 bases; nucleotides outside the gene matches: 5. CDR3 in amino acids: CASSLGYRGPQHF. DNA of the CDR3: TGTGCCAGCAGCTTGGGATACAGGGGGCCCCAGCATTTT.

By share, this clonotype ranks as large (0.1 to 1%). The chain employs TRBV12-3 or TRBV12-4 and TRBJ2-7; 7 bases line up with TRBD2. The CDR3 extends over 14 amino acids. The junction had 4 bases not matched to a gene; V was cut back by 4 bases and J by 1 base. The CDR3 is CASSWASGSYEQYF. The CDR3 DNA follows: TGTGCCAGCAGTTGGGCTAGCGGTTCCTACGAGCAGTACTTC.

In regard to this clonotype: A much larger clone lies one base from this, so it may be a read error. The CDR3 here is CASSFRGGYEQYF. CDR3 bases: TGTGCCAGCAGTTTCAGGGGAGGCTATGAGCAGTACTTC. V gene TRBV6-5 combines with J gene TRBJ2-5; D assignment may be TRBD1 or TRBD2 (6 bases each). There are 13 residues in the CDR3. Trimming removed 4 bases from V and 11 bases from J, with 17 bases in between. Germline values: CDR1 MNHEY, CDR2 SVGAGI.

The chain joins TRBV5-1 to TRBJ2-1, with 11 bases aligning to TRBD2. The V and J ends lost 4 bases and 6 bases, in that order; junction bases with no gene match: 9. Germline assignment: CDR1 SGHRS and CDR2 YFSETQ. The CDR3 extends over 16 amino acids. Here the CDR3 DNA reads TGCGCCAGCAGCCCACCACTAGCGGGAGACCCCAATGAGCAGTTCTTC. Translation gives CASSPPLAGDPNEQFF.

The chain links TRBV28 to TRBJ2-7, with 8 bases matching TRBD2. The CDR3 is 15 residues long. CDR1 and CDR2 from the germline V gene are MDHEN and SYDVKM. J lost 2 bases, V lost 2 bases, and 5 bases had no gene match. CDR3 amino acids: CASSLSSGGTYEQYF. CDR3 sequence (DNA): TGTGCCAGCAGTTTAAGCTCGGGGGGGACCTACGAGCAGTACTTC.

V gene TRBV20-1 combines with J gene TRBJ2-6, with D perhaps given as TRBD1 or TRBD2 (5 bases each). V was trimmed by 6 bases and J by 0 bases, leaving 18 bases between them. The CDR3 runs 17 residues. From germline, CDR1 is DFQATT and CDR2 SNEGSKA (reference sequence). CDR3 sequence: CSATGTESFSGANVLTF. The CDR3 region has the DNA TGCAGTGCCACCGGGACGGAATCTTTCTCTGGGGCCAACGTCCTGACTTTC.

The CDR3 DNA is TGTGCCAGCCGCTGGGACGGGAGGAACTACGAGCAGTACTTC. Translation: CASRWDGRNYEQYF. The chain carries TRBV6-2 or TRBV6-3 and TRBJ2-5; 7 nucleotides agree with TRBD2. The DNA end favors TRBJ2-7, so the J call may be wrong. This CDR3 is 14 amino acids long. The germline V gene encodes CDR1 MNHEY and CDR2 SVGEGT.

The chain employs TRBV6-5 and TRBJ2-5, with 9 bases identical to TRBD1. Germline V gives CDR1 MNHEY, CDR2 SVGAGI. Trimming at V came to 2 bases and at J to 1 base, leaving 2 bases not matched to a gene. This CDR3 is 15 amino acids long. The CDR3 nucleotides are TGTGCCAGCAGTTACGGGACAGGGCCCCAAGAGACCCAGTACTTC. It yields the protein CASSYGTGPQETQYF.

This clonotype has a handful of counts. This chain connects TRBV11-2 to TRBJ2-1, with 12 bases that match TRBD2. This CDR3 is built from 17 residues. Germline V lookup: CDR1 SGHAT, CDR2 FQNNGV. The V gene end was trimmed by 3 bases and the J gene end by 7 bases; junction bases not matched to a gene: 10. The CDR3 protein is CASSFRTGTSGSNEQFF. The CDR3, as DNA: TGTGCCAGCAGCTTTCGTACCGGGACTAGCGGGTCTAATGAGCAGTTCTTC.

This chain connects TRBV11-2 to TRBJ2-2, with no clear D. Trimming took off 0 bases at V and 12 bases at J, with 5 bases between the two ends. Germline-derived CDR1 and CDR2 are SGHAT and FQNNGV. CDR3 length equals 11 residues. In nucleotides, the CDR3 is TGTGCCAGCAGCTTAGATGTTCAGCTGTTTTTT. Protein: CASSLDVQLFF.

The chain recombines TRBV5-1 with TRBJ2-1, with D unresolved. Germline V gene lookup returns CDR1 SGHRS and CDR2 YFSETQ. Trimming shortened V by 2 bases and J by 0 bases, and 9 bases separated the two germline ends. The CDR3 contains 15 residues. The CDR3 bases are TGCGCCAGCAGCTTCCAAAAGAGCTCCTACAATGAGCAGTTCTTC. Translation: CASSFQKSSYNEQFF.

The chain recombines TRBV6-5 with TRBJ1-5; weak D call: TRBD1 (5 bases). Trimming took 4 bases from V and 8 from J, leaving 15 bases between them. Germline V CDR1 and CDR2: MNHEY, SVGAGI. CDR3 length: 14 residues. CDR3 nucleotide sequence: TGTGCCAGCAGTTCCCCCTCAGGGCACAAGCCCCAGCATTTT. Protein product: CASSSPSGHKPQHF.

This clonotype was seen ten or more times. This sequence joins TRBV6-6 and TRBJ2-5, with D perhaps matching TRBD2 (5 bases). Deletions cut 6 bases from V and 2 bases from J, with 13 bases between. The CDR3 sequence is 14 residues long. Germline lookup yields CDR1 MNHNY and CDR2 SVGAGI (reference sequence). CDR3: CASSFSGSQETQYF. The CDR3 region has the DNA TGTGCCAGCAGCTTTTCGGGGTCGCAAGAGACCCAGTACTTC.

This sequence joins TRBV12-3 or TRBV12-4 and TRBJ2-7; 10 bases map to TRBD2. V was clipped by 7 bases and J by 4 bases; unmatched bases: 4. This CDR3 is 13 amino acids long. CDR3 nucleotide sequence: TGTGCCAGCACGCTAGCGGGAGTGTACGAGCAGTACTTC. Translation gives CASTLAGVYEQYF.

CDR3 in amino acids: CASSRDRGSNYGYTF. The CDR3 DNA is TGTGCCAGCAGTCGGGACAGGGGGTCAAACTATGGCTACACCTTC. The V gene is TRBV12-3 or TRBV12-4, the J gene TRBJ1-2; 11 nucleotides align to TRBD1. V dropped 5 bases and J dropped 2; count of bases not matched to a gene: 4. The CDR3 is 15 amino acids.

This chain links TRBV3-1 with TRBJ2-5, with 7 positions matching TRBD2. The DNA end favors TRBJ2-7, so the J call may be wrong. This CDR3 comprises 18 residues. Germline V lookup: CDR1 LGHDT, CDR2 YNNKEL (reference sequence). The CDR3 nucleotides read TGTGCCAGCAGCTCCCCGTATCTTGCGGGGGAGGCAACCTACGAGCAGTACTTC. Translating it yields CASSSPYLAGEATYEQYF.

V and J are TRBV24-1 and TRBJ1-5, with D unclear. Trimming stripped 4 bases from V and 3 bases from J, with 9 bases between. This CDR3 region has 14 residues. Germline CDR1 reads KGHDR; CDR2 reads SFDVKD. The CDR3 DNA reads as TGTGCCACCAGTGAAGGGAATGTCAATCAGCCCCAGCATTTT. This gives the protein CATSEGNVNQPQHF.

V gene TRBV27 combines with J gene TRBJ2-4; a weak D match, TRBD1 (6 bases). The end of the DNA fits TRBJ2-7 better, so the J call may be wrong. Germline V CDR1 and CDR2: MNHEY, SMNVEV (reference sequence). The CDR3 has 13 amino acids. As DNA, the CDR3 is TGTGCCAGCAGACAGGGAATCGCCTACGAGCAGTACTTC. Encoded protein: CASRQGIAYEQYF.

This clonotype has just a few counts. The rearrangement uses TRBV24-1 and TRBJ2-3; D gene unclear. The germline CDR1 and CDR2 sequences are KGHDR and SFDVKD. The CDR3 runs to 13 residues. Trimming took off 6 bases at V and 6 bases at J, with 12 bases between the two ends. CDR3: CATSPRPFDTQYF. In DNA, the CDR3 is TGTGCCACCAGTCCCCGACCTTTTGATACGCAGTATTTT.

This clonotype was counted a few times. This sequence joins TRBV7-9 and TRBJ2-5, with a possible D match to TRBD2 (6 bases). The end of the DNA is better explained by TRBJ2-7, so the J call may be wrong. The CDR3 loop spans 14 amino acids. Germline CDR1 SEHNR, CDR2 FQNEAQ (reference sequence). CDR3 loop: CASSLAISGGEQYF. CDR3 sequence (DNA): TGTGCCAGCAGCTTAGCGATTAGCGGTGGCGAGCAGTACTTC.

The chain has TRBV28 and TRBJ2-4; 7 positions agree with TRBD1. V gave up 11 bases and J gave up 2 bases; unmatched junction bases: 3. This CDR3 contains 12 residues. CDR1 MDHEN and CDR2 SYDVKM come from the germline V gene. CDR3 DNA sequence: TGTGCCGGGGGACAGTCCAAAAACATTCAGTACTTC. It encodes CAGGQSKNIQYF. Supplemented by reference TRBV28 and TRBJ2-4, the full variable domain reads DVKVTQSSRYLVKRTGEKVFLECVQDMDHENMFWYRQDPGLGLRLIYFSYDVKMKEKGDIPEGYSVSREKKERFSLILESASTNQTSMYLCAGGQSKNIQYFGAGTRLSVL.